The 10 T cell receptor beta chains given below trace back to one sample, sequenced in a study of identifying expanded T cells in peripheral blood (dated by TCRdb to the late 2010s). Receptors were amplified or captured by the immunoSEQ multiplex PCR assay. What TCRdb holds here is the immuneACCESS table cut down to in-frame rearrangements. Part of the clones is not present; checked against another copy, under half of the missing clones reflect an unresolved V gene, and the others are unexplained. The sample has some 80,000 clones on record, 70% to 90% of them singletons. In total, the top ten clones hold around 7% of the sample. The sequencing sample was made of blood. Every receptor here comes from a person aged 18 to 70 in good health.

The rearrangement joins TRBV6-6 to TRBJ2-7, with a possible D match to TRBD1 (7 bases). The germline gives CDR1 MNHNY, CDR2 SVGAGI (reference sequence). Trimming pared 8 bases from V and 7 bases from J, leaving 18 bases between. This CDR3 has 13 residues. In DNA form, the CDR3 reads TGTGCCAGCCAGGGGGGCCCGGGGAAGGAGCAGTACTTC. Translation: CASQGGPGKEQYF.

The rearrangement uses TRBV21-1 and TRBJ2-5; the DNA was not used to check the table's D call, TRBD2. TRBV21-1 is a pseudogene locus. The CDR3 is 10 amino acids. The CDR3 sequence is CASEKRTQYF. Written as DNA, the CDR3 is TGTGCCAGCGAGAAGCGAACCCAGTACTTC.

This sequence joins TRBV6-1 and TRBJ2-5; D gene ambiguous. This CDR3 comprises 12 residues. V gave up 7 bases and J gave up 2 bases, with 8 bases separating them. Germline CDR1 MNHNS, CDR2 SASEGT. CDR3 DNA: TGTGCCAGCACTTTCGAACAAGAGACCCAGTACTTC. Encoded protein: CASTFEQETQYF.

The gene calls are TRBV19 and TRBJ1-5; D is perhaps TRBD1 (5 bases). CDR1 LNHDA and CDR2 SQIVND come from the germline V gene (reference sequence). V lost 1 base to trimming and J lost 7 bases, with 8 bases between them. The CDR3 spans 13 residues. CDR3 loop: CASSIGWGQPQHF. CDR3 in DNA: TGTGCCAGTAGTATAGGGTGGGGGCAGCCCCAGCATTTT.

The chain combines TRBV18 with TRBJ1-4, with TRBD1 matching over 7 bases. The ends lost 1 base at V and 9 bases at J; junction bases unmatched: 8. This CDR3 comprises 15 residues. Looked up from germline, CDR1 is KGHSH and CDR2 is LQKENI. The CDR3 DNA reads as TGTGCCAGCTCACCACAGGGAGACAGGGATAAAAAACTGTTTTTT. Amino acids: CASSPQGDRDKKLFF.

The genes are TRBV9 and TRBJ1-3; D may be TRBD1 (6 bases). Germline-derived CDR1 and CDR2 are SGDLS and YYNGEE. V was clipped by 4 bases and J by 3 bases, with 17 bases between them. The CDR3 length is 16 residues. The CDR3 reads CASSPELGAGGNTIYF. The CDR3 DNA sequence: TGTGCCAGCAGCCCGGAATTGGGGGCGGGTGGAAACACCATATATTTT.

This clone turned up a few times. This chain links TRBV19 with TRBJ1-4, with D unresolved. Trimming removed 5 bases at V and 14 bases at J, with 21 bases between. CDR3 length: 14 residues. In germline, CDR1 is LNHDA, CDR2 SQIVND (reference sequence). As DNA, the CDR3 is TGTGCCAGTAGTCCTCAATCCGAGGGTGTACGGCTGTTTTTT. Translated: CASSPQSEGVRLFF.

The V call is TRBV27, the J call TRBJ2-1; D possibly corresponds to TRBD2 (5 bases). V lost 1 base and J lost 4, with 8 bases in between. Germline V CDR1 and CDR2: MNHEY, SMNVEV (reference sequence). The CDR3 covers 14 residues. CDR3 DNA: TGTGCCAGCAGTTTATTGGGCGGGTACAATGAGCAGTTCTTC. As protein: CASSLLGGYNEQFF.

The V gene is TRBV5-1, the J gene TRBJ2-3; TRBD1 might be the D (5 bases). CDR3 size: 16 residues. Trimming removed 4 bases from V and 0 bases from J, with 15 bases in between. CDR1 is SGHRS, CDR2 YFSETQ, per germline. The CDR3 is CASSPARQSSTDTQYF. DNA of the CDR3: TGCGCCAGCAGCCCCGCCCGACAGAGTAGCACAGATACGCAGTATTTT.

The chain carries TRBV10-3 and TRBJ1-2; D gene uncertain. Germline CDR1 is ENHRY and CDR2 is SYGVKD. Trimming removed 0 bases from V and 4 bases from J, with 9 bases in between. CDR3 length: 14 amino acids. The CDR3, as DNA: TGTGCCATCAGTGAGTCGGGCGGAGCCTATGGCTACACCTTC. Its translation is CAISESGGAYGYTF.